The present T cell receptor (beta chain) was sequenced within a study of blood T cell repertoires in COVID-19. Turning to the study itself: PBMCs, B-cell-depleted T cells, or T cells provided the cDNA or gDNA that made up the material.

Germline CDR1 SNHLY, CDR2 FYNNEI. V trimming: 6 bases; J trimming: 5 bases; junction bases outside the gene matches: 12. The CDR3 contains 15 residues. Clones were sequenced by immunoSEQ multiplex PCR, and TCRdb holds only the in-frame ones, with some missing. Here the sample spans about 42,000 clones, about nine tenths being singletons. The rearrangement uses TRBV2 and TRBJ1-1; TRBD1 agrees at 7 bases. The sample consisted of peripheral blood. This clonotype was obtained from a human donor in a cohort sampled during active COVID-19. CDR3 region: CASSGQALSYTEAFF. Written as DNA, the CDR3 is TGTGCCAGCAGCGGACAGGCGCTTTCCTATACTGAAGCTTTCTTT. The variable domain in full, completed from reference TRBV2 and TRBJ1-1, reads EPEVTQTPSHQVTQMGQEVILRCVPISNHLYFYWYRQILGQKVEFLVSFYNNEISEKSEIFDDQFSVERPDGSNFTLKIRSTKLEDSAMYFCASSGQALSYTEAFFGQGTRLTVV.